The sequence of this T cell receptor beta chain was determined in a study of blood T cell repertoires in COVID-19. Study-level background: Nucleic acid was either cDNA or gDNA, and it came from T cells, B-cell-depleted T cells, or PBMCs.

Individuals aged about 18 to 89 years were recruited from roughly 23 US areas. As processed by the authors: Amplifying reference gene primers gave estimates of nucleated cell counts. Profiling relied on immunoSEQ multiplex PCR, and the TCRdb table lists in-frame clones only, not all of them. V, J and clone size were drawn from that table, and D and trimming were deduced from the DNA. The sample has about 150,000 clones; 80% to 90% are singletons. The CDR3 is 15 amino acids. V dropped 1 base and J dropped 5; count of bases not matched to a gene: 4. Germline V CDR1 and CDR2: SGHVS, FQNEAQ. The sequenced sample consisted of PBMCs or T cells enriched from blood (not recorded which). This TCR was recovered from a man between 50 and 59 years old who had recovered from COVID-19. The V call is TRBV7-8, the J call TRBJ2-5; TRBD2 matches at 10 bases. The DNA for the CDR3 is TGTGCCAGCAGCTTAGAAGCGGGGGGGCGGGAGACCCAGTACTTC. Translating gives CASSLEAGGRETQYF. Complete variable domain (other parts from reference TRBV7-8 and TRBJ2-5): GAGVSQSPRYKVAKRGQDVALRCDPISGHVSLFWYQQALGQGPEFLTYFQNEAQLDKSGLPSDRFFAERPEGSVSTLKIQRTQQEDSAVYLCASSLEAGGRETQYFGPGTRLLVL.